This TCR beta chain was captured in a study of blood T cell repertoires in COVID-19. Original methodology: Amplification from reference gene primers served as the basis for estimated nucleated cell counts. The repertoire was sequenced with immunoSEQ multiplex PCR; TCRdb's copy has only in-frame clones and lacks some. V, J and clone size derive from that table, while D and trimming were established from the DNA sequence. Here the sample spans some 80,000 clones, over 85% being singletons. The sequence was obtained from a woman at least 80 years old with active or convalescent COVID-19. Sequenced input: peripheral blood.

CDR3 DNA sequence: TGTGCCAGCAGCGTAGCTGGGGGCAGCGGGGGGGCAGATACGCAGTATTTT. This encodes CASSVAGGSGGADTQYF. The V call is TRBV9, the J call TRBJ2-3; 10 nucleotides line up with TRBD2. The CDR3 has 17 amino acids. V lost 0 bases to trimming and J lost 4 bases; unmatched junction nucleotides: 8. Germline V gene lookup returns CDR1 SGDLS and CDR2 YYNGEE.